This entry lists 14 T cell receptor beta chains sequenced from one sample in a study of blood T cell repertoires in COVID-19. Here immunoSEQ multiplex PCR was the method, and the copy in TCRdb shows in-frame clones only, minus some. The repertoire holds 55,000 to 85,000 clones, with around 79% as singletons. The sequencing sample was made of peripheral blood. The source is a man aged 55 to 70 with acute or convalescent COVID-19.

The V gene is TRBV2, the J gene TRBJ2-3; D remains ambiguous. With 8 bases removed from V and 2 bases from J, the gap between germline ends came to 11 bases. CDR3 length: 13 amino acids. The germline gives CDR1 SNHLY, CDR2 FYNNEI. The CDR3 loop reads CASVIWLTDTQYF. In DNA form, the CDR3 reads TGTGCCAGCGTGATTTGGCTCACAGATACGCAGTATTTT.

The genes are TRBV28 and TRBJ1-5, with 10 bases fitting TRBD1. Germline assignment: CDR1 MDHEN and CDR2 SYDVKM. V shed 6 bases and J 5 bases; nucleotides not matched to a gene: 7. The CDR3 totals 15 residues. CDR3 in amino acids: CASRGWTGGYQPQHF. The CDR3 DNA reads TGTGCCAGCAGAGGATGGACAGGGGGATATCAGCCCCAGCATTTT.

This sequence joins TRBV2 and TRBJ1-1; 7 nucleotides line up with TRBD1. This CDR3 contains 13 residues. J gave up 5 bases and V 4 bases, and 4 bases lay outside the gene matches. In germline, CDR1 is SNHLY, CDR2 FYNNEI. CDR3 residues: CASSVLQGTEAFF. The CDR3 bases are TGTGCCAGCAGTGTACTACAGGGGACTGAAGCTTTCTTT.

V gene TRBV7-2 combines with J gene TRBJ2-1, with TRBD1 identical over 9 bases. V was pared by 1 base and J by 8 bases, with 12 bases of the junction left unmatched. The CDR3 runs 17 residues. Germline V CDR1 and CDR2: SGHTA, FQGNSA. The CDR3 bases are TGTGCCAGCAGCTTAGGAACTGTAGGGACAGGGTTCCATGAGCAGTTCTTC. This sequence encodes CASSLGTVGTGFHEQFF.

The chain couples TRBV11-2 to TRBJ2-2, with a weak D call TRBD2 (5 bases). The V gene's germline CDR1 is SGHAT and CDR2 FQNNGV. CDR3 size: 16 residues. Trimming stripped 1 base from V and 0 bases from J, with 9 bases between. The CDR3 nucleotides read TGTGCCAGCAGCTTAGGGGGAGATCCGAACACCGGGGAGCTGTTTTTT. It encodes CASSLGGDPNTGELFF.

DNA of the CDR3: TGCGCCAGCAGCTTAAGTGACAGGGGTGATCAGCCCCAGCATTTT. Its translation: CASSLSDRGDQPQHF. This rearrangement joins TRBV5-1 to TRBJ1-5; 8 bases fit TRBD1. Losses at the gene ends were 2 bases for V and 5 bases for J; bases not matched to a gene: 6. The CDR3 runs to 15 residues. Germline V gene sequence: CDR1 SGHRS, CDR2 YFSETQ.

The rearrangement joins TRBV6-5 to TRBJ2-3, with TRBD1 matching over 7 bases. The CDR3 is 14 residues long. V lost 10 bases to trimming and J lost 2 bases; unmatched junction nucleotides: 9. CDR1 is MNHEY, CDR2 SVGAGI, per germline. The CDR3 region has the DNA TGTGCCACCTCCACAGGGGAAATCACAGATACGCAGTATTTT. Its translation: CATSTGEITDTQYF.

The V call is TRBV5-1, the J call TRBJ2-7; TRBD1 matches at 10 bases. The CDR3 loop spans 16 amino acids. Germline values: CDR1 SGHRS, CDR2 YFSETQ. J was trimmed by 6 bases and V by 4 bases; bases with no gene match: 13. CDR3 sequence reads: CASSPRTGTGEGEQYF. The CDR3 nucleotides are TGCGCCAGCAGCCCAAGGACCGGGACAGGGGAAGGCGAGCAGTACTTC.

The chain couples TRBV6-6 to TRBJ2-7; 10 positions agree with TRBD2. Trimming cost V 6 bases and J 0 bases; bases outside gene matches: 8. The CDR3 spans 16 residues. Germline values: CDR1 MNHNY, CDR2 SVGAGI (reference sequence). The CDR3 region has the DNA TGTGCCAGCAGCCACGGATCTAGCGGGAGCTCCTACGAGCAGTACTTC. Its protein is CASSHGSSGSSYEQYF.

The chain couples TRBV5-4 to TRBJ2-7; perhaps TRBD1 as D (6 bases). The CDR3 covers 13 residues. Germline values: CDR1 SGHNT, CDR2 YYREEE (reference sequence). Trimming removed 4 bases at V and 6 bases at J, with 14 bases between. CDR3 in DNA: TGTGCCAGCAGCCCGGGACAATCCCCCGAGCAGTACTTC. Encoded protein: CASSPGQSPEQYF.

The chain recombines TRBV9 with TRBJ2-2; TRBD2 agrees at 7 bases. Trimming at V came to 0 bases and at J to 9 bases, leaving 5 bases not matched to a gene. The germline CDR1 and CDR2 sequences are SGDLS and YYNGEE. The CDR3 runs to 14 residues. Here the CDR3 reads CASSVGAGERELFF. For the CDR3, the DNA is TGTGCCAGCAGCGTAGGGGCGGGGGAAAGGGAGCTGTTTTTT.

V usage is TRBV27 and J usage is TRBJ2-1; 7 bases match TRBD1. After removal of 5 bases from V and 4 bases from J, the junction contained 5 bases not matched to a gene. CDR3 size: 14 residues. Germline CDR1 reads MNHEY; CDR2 reads SMNVEV (reference sequence). CDR3 amino acids: CASSLGGQYNEQFF. Written as DNA, the CDR3 is TGTGCCAGCAGTCTAGGGGGACAGTACAATGAGCAGTTCTTC.

There are many counts of this clone. V usage is TRBV5-1 and J usage is TRBJ2-3, with 8 bases fitting TRBD1. The V gene's germline CDR1 is SGHRS and CDR2 YFSETQ. There are 14 residues in the CDR3. V trimming: 4 bases; J trimming: 4 bases; junction bases outside the gene matches: 5. In DNA form, the CDR3 reads TGCGCCAGCAGCCATGAACAGGGGGCAGATACGCAGTATTTT. Protein sequence: CASSHEQGADTQYF.

The chain is built from TRBV9 and TRBJ1-1; tentative D call: TRBD1 (6 bases). CDR1 SGDLS and CDR2 YYNGEE come from the germline V gene. Between the trimmed V and J ends, which lost 0 bases and 5 bases, there was a span of 14 bases. The CDR3 has 15 residues. CDR3 amino acids: CASSVGQAQGTEAFF. The CDR3 bases are TGTGCCAGCAGCGTAGGCCAGGCGCAGGGGACTGAAGCTTTCTTT.